This is a list of T cell receptor beta chains from one sample in a study of T cell responses to AZD1222 COVID-19 vaccine. TCRdb's copy holds only in-frame clones and misses some; the assay was immunoSEQ multiplex PCR. Of 90,000 to 150,000 clones listed, roughly 87% are singletons. The sequencing used peripheral blood, collected 28 days after the second AZD1222 dose. Receptors were obtained from an adult who received the AZD1222 COVID-19 vaccine. The CDR3 runs from the conserved cysteine through the conserved F or W. The order of the fields is D gene, V gene, J gene, clone size, CDR3 protein, CDR3 DNA. A D gene is named only where the DNA matches it firmly. Expanded clones get a size class; other rows say once, few or many, or leave the size out.

D gene: -
V gene: TRBV19
J gene: TRBJ1-5
clone size: once
CDR3 protein: CASSPWGFGNQPQHF
CDR3 DNA: TGTGCCAGTAGTCCCTGGGGGTTCGGCAATCAGCCCCAGCATTTT

D gene: -
V gene: TRBV20-1
J gene: TRBJ2-4
clone size: -
CDR3 protein: CSARVGPIQYF
CDR3 DNA: TGCAGTGCTAGAGTAGGTCCCATTCAGTACTTC

D gene: -
V gene: TRBV7-9
J gene: TRBJ1-2
clone size: -
CDR3 protein: CASSLDRAANYGYTF
CDR3 DNA: TGTGCCAGCAGCTTAGATAGGGCGGCTAACTATGGCTACACCTTC

D gene: -
V gene: TRBV4-2
J gene: TRBJ1-2
clone size: -
CDR3 protein: CASSQESPFSPGYTF
CDR3 DNA: TGTGCCAGCAGCCAAGAATCCCCGTTTTCTCCTGGCTACACCTTC

D gene: -
V gene: TRBV6-5
J gene: TRBJ1-5
clone size: -
CDR3 protein: CASLRGSYSNQPQHF
CDR3 DNA: TGTGCCAGCCTAAGGGGTTCTTATAGCAATCAGCCCCAGCATTTT

D gene: -
V gene: TRBV28
J gene: TRBJ1-4
clone size: -
CDR3 protein: CASSSGSATNEKLFF
CDR3 DNA: TGTGCCAGCAGTTCCGGTTCGGCGACTAATGAAAAACTGTTTTTT

D gene: -
V gene: TRBV3-1/TRBV3-2
J gene: TRBJ1-6
clone size: -
CDR3 protein: CASSQDRPSGQSHHSPLHF
CDR3 DNA: TGTGCCAGCAGCCAAGACCGGCCCTCGGGGCAGTCTCACCATTCACCCCTCCACTTT

D gene: TRBD1
V gene: TRBV9
J gene: TRBJ1-5
clone size: once
CDR3 protein: CASSLTGEQYQPQHF
CDR3 DNA: TGTGCCAGCAGCCTGACAGGGGAACAATATCAGCCCCAGCATTTT

D gene: -
V gene: TRBV27
J gene: TRBJ2-7
clone size: -
CDR3 protein: CASSLRSINYEQYF
CDR3 DNA: TGTGCCAGCAGTTTAAGGTCCATTAACTACGAGCAGTACTTC

D gene: TRBD1
V gene: TRBV18
J gene: TRBJ2-1
clone size: -
CDR3 protein: CASSPPLTGMLWDEQFF
CDR3 DNA: TGTGCCAGCTCACCACCCTTGACAGGGATGCTATGGGATGAGCAGTTCTTC

D gene: -
V gene: TRBV4-3
J gene: TRBJ2-1
clone size: -
CDR3 protein: CASSQDYEGGEQFF
CDR3 DNA: TGCGCCAGCAGCCAAGATTATGAGGGCGGTGAGCAGTTCTTC

D gene: -
V gene: TRBV10-2
J gene: TRBJ2-5
clone size: -
CDR3 protein: CASSESSLQTQYF
CDR3 DNA: TGCGCCAGCAGTGAGTCGAGTCTCCAGACCCAGTACTTC

D gene: -
V gene: TRBV6-5
J gene: TRBJ1-4
clone size: -
CDR3 protein: CASSRRRGSEEKLFF
CDR3 DNA: TGTGCCAGCAGCCGAAGGAGGGGATCAGAAGAAAAACTGTTTTTT

D gene: -
V gene: TRBV5-1
J gene: TRBJ2-5
clone size: -
CDR3 protein: CASKSSGAPIETQYF
CDR3 DNA: TGCGCCAGCAAGTCGTCAGGGGCCCCGATAGAGACCCAGTACTTC

D gene: -
V gene: TRBV7-9
J gene: TRBJ2-1
clone size: few
CDR3 protein: CASSLIQGRSGNEQFF
CDR3 DNA: TGTGCCAGCAGCTTGATCCAGGGGAGATCGGGCAATGAGCAGTTCTTC

D gene: -
V gene: TRBV6-5
J gene: TRBJ1-5
clone size: -
CDR3 protein: CASRRGGRLQPQHF
CDR3 DNA: TGTGCCAGCAGGCGTGGGGGGAGGTTGCAGCCCCAGCATTTT

D gene: -
V gene: TRBV7-9
J gene: TRBJ2-1
clone size: -
CDR3 protein: CALEGRNEQFF
CDR3 DNA: TGTGCCCTAGAGGGCCGTAATGAGCAGTTCTTC

D gene: TRBD1
V gene: TRBV28
J gene: TRBJ1-5
clone size: -
CDR3 protein: CASSPLGGQGPYSNQPQHF
CDR3 DNA: TGTGCCAGCAGTCCCCTTGGGGGACAGGGGCCTTATAGCAATCAGCCCCAGCATTTT

D gene: -
V gene: TRBV19
J gene: TRBJ1-2
clone size: few
CDR3 protein: CASSNQGSGYGYTF
CDR3 DNA: TGTGCCAGTAGTAATCAGGGTTCGGGCTATGGCTACACCTTC

D gene: -
V gene: TRBV19
J gene: TRBJ2-1
clone size: once
CDR3 protein: CAIGEGAGEQFF
CDR3 DNA: TGTGCTATCGGGGAGGGGGCGGGTGAGCAGTTCTTC

D gene: -
V gene: TRBV3-1/TRBV3-2
J gene: TRBJ2-3
clone size: -
CDR3 protein: CASSQEWADTQYF
CDR3 DNA: TGTGCCAGCAGCCAAGAATGGGCGGATACGCAGTATTTT

D gene: TRBD1
V gene: TRBV6-2/TRBV6-3
J gene: TRBJ1-2
clone size: -
CDR3 protein: CASSYIQGSGYTF
CDR3 DNA: TGTGCCAGCAGTTACATACAGGGGTCTGGCTACACCTTC

D gene: -
V gene: TRBV4-1
J gene: TRBJ2-1
clone size: -
CDR3 protein: CASSQEGLLNEQFF
CDR3 DNA: TGCGCCAGCAGCCAAGAGGGGCTCCTCAATGAGCAGTTCTTC

D gene: -
V gene: TRBV20-1
J gene: TRBJ1-5
clone size: -
CDR3 protein: CSASLRGIGQPQHF
CDR3 DNA: TGCAGTGCTAGTCTCAGGGGTATAGGGCAGCCCCAGCATTTT

D gene: TRBD1
V gene: TRBV6-5
J gene: TRBJ1-5
clone size: -
CDR3 protein: CASRDRALGQPQHF
CDR3 DNA: TGTGCCAGCAGAGACAGGGCTTTGGGGCAGCCCCAGCATTTT

D gene: -
V gene: TRBV4-3
J gene: TRBJ1-3
clone size: -
CDR3 protein: CASSGQQGNTIYF
CDR3 DNA: TGCGCCAGCTCTGGACAGCAAGGAAACACCATATATTTT

D gene: -
V gene: TRBV23-1
J gene: TRBJ1-2
clone size: -
CDR3 protein: CASSPDRFREGYTF
CDR3 DNA: TGCGCCAGCAGTCCCGACAGGTTTCGGGAGGGCTACACCTTC

D gene: -
V gene: TRBV6-6
J gene: TRBJ1-5
clone size: -
CDR3 protein: CASTHGQGFQPQHF
CDR3 DNA: TGTGCCAGCACCCACGGGCAGGGATTTCAGCCCCAGCATTTT

D gene: -
V gene: TRBV7-3
J gene: TRBJ2-3
clone size: -
CDR3 protein: CASSWGLSTDTQYF
CDR3 DNA: TGTGCCAGCAGCTGGGGGCTGAGCACAGATACGCAGTATTTT

D gene: -
V gene: TRBV7-8
J gene: TRBJ1-4
clone size: -
CDR3 protein: CASSFPGQREKLFF
CDR3 DNA: TGTGCCAGCAGCTTCCCGGGACAACGGGAAAAACTGTTTTTT

D gene: TRBD1
V gene: TRBV27
J gene: TRBJ1-4
clone size: -
CDR3 protein: CASSFRRQGNEKLFF
CDR3 DNA: TGTGCCAGCAGTTTCCGCCGACAGGGTAATGAAAAACTGTTTTTT

D gene: -
V gene: TRBV7-2
J gene: TRBJ1-5
clone size: -
CDR3 protein: CASSSSGPQHF
CDR3 DNA: TGTGCCAGCAGCTCCTCGGGGCCCCAGCATTTT

D gene: -
V gene: TRBV10-3
J gene: TRBJ1-1
clone size: -
CDR3 protein: CAISETSNTEAFF
CDR3 DNA: TGTGCCATCAGTGAGACCTCTAACACTGAAGCTTTCTTT

D gene: -
V gene: TRBV10-3
J gene: TRBJ2-7
clone size: -
CDR3 protein: CASSRSGYEQYF
CDR3 DNA: TGTGCCAGTAGCCGGTCGGGCTACGAGCAGTACTTC

D gene: -
V gene: TRBV6-2/TRBV6-3
J gene: TRBJ1-2
clone size: -
CDR3 protein: CASRYSSYGYTF
CDR3 DNA: TGTGCCAGCAGATACAGTTCCTATGGCTACACCTTC

D gene: -
V gene: TRBV19
J gene: TRBJ1-2
clone size: -
CDR3 protein: CASSIGGHPNYGYTF
CDR3 DNA: TGTGCCAGTAGTATAGGGGGACACCCTAACTATGGCTACACCTTC

D gene: TRBD2
V gene: TRBV5-1
J gene: TRBJ2-5
clone size: -
CDR3 protein: CASSLVASGVSETQYF
CDR3 DNA: TGCGCCAGCAGCTTGGTCGCTAGCGGGGTATCAGAGACCCAGTACTTC

D gene: TRBD1
V gene: TRBV19
J gene: TRBJ1-5
clone size: -
CDR3 protein: CASSVTGGNQPQHF
CDR3 DNA: TGTGCCAGTAGTGTGACAGGGGGCAATCAGCCCCAGCATTTT

D gene: -
V gene: TRBV6-4
J gene: TRBJ1-5
clone size: -
CDR3 protein: CASSPDSLNQPQHF
CDR3 DNA: TGTGCCAGCAGCCCAGACAGCCTCAATCAGCCCCAGCATTTT

D gene: -
V gene: TRBV3-1/TRBV3-2
J gene: TRBJ2-7
clone size: -
CDR3 protein: CASSQGILSSYEQYF
CDR3 DNA: TGTGCCAGCAGCCAAGGGATACTAAGCTCCTACGAGCAGTACTTC